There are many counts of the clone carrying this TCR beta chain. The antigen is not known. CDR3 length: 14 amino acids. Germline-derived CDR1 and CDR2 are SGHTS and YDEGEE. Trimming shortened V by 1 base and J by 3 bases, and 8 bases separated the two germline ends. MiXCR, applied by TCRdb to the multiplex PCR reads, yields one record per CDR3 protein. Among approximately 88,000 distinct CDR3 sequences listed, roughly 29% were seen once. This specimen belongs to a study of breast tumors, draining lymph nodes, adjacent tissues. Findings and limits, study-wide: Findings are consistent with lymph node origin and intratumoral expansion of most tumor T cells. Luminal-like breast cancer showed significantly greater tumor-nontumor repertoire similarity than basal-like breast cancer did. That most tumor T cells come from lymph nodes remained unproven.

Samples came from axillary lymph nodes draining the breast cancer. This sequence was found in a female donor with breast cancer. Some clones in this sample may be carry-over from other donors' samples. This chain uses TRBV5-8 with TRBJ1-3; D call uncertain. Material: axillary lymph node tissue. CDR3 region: CASSLNSGGNTIYF. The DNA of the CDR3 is TGTGCCAGCAGCTTGAATAGCGGTGGAAACACCATATATTTT. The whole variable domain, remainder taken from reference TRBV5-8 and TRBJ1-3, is EAGVTQSPTHLIKTRGQQATLRCSPISGHTSVYWYQQALGLGLQFLLWYDEGEERNRGNFPPRFSGRQFPNYSSELNVNALELEDSALYLCASSLNSGGNTIYFGEGSWLTVV.